These 2 T cell receptor beta chains were all obtained from the same sample, sequenced in a study of T-cell reconstitution after alpha-beta-depleted transplantation in children listed by TCRdb under 2016. Libraries were constructed by PCR. TCRdb records Illumina HiSeq 2500 as the sequencer. TCR library preparation used molecular barcoding, with unique molecular identifiers applied to normalize quantification of the TCRbeta repertoire. The raw public data were reprocessed by TCRdb itself: fastp quality trimming at Q25, MiXCR clonotype calling, in-frame beta chains only. One record per CDR3 amino acid sequence lists the most common genes and DNA. Across this sample there are 380,000 or so distinct CDR3 sequences, with 10% to 15% seen only once. The top ten clones comprise 4% to 5.5% of the sample. Sequences were derived from PBMCs, sampled from the stem cell graft. All receptors derive from a human donor who donated a stem cell graft to a child with Fanconi anemia.

This clonotype was found a few times. The chain joins TRBV20-1 to TRBJ1-1; D unresolved. Trimming took off 5 bases at V and 0 bases at J, with 10 bases between the two ends. Germline V gene data show CDR1 as DFQATT and CDR2 as SNEGSKA (reference sequence). This CDR3 has 13 residues. The CDR3 DNA reads as TGCAGTGCTCTGTTAGATATGAACACTGAAGCTTTCTTT. Its protein product is CSALLDMNTEAFF.

In its sample, this clonotype was seen a few times. CDR3 in DNA: TGTGCCAGCAGCCAATCTATAGCACCCCTCCACTTT. Protein sequence: CASSQSIAPLHF. V usage is TRBV16 and J usage is TRBJ1-6; D remains unclear. CDR1 is KGHSY and CDR2 is FQNENV in the germline V gene. The CDR3 is 12 residues long. Trimming cost V 0 bases and J 11 bases, with 5 bases left between them.